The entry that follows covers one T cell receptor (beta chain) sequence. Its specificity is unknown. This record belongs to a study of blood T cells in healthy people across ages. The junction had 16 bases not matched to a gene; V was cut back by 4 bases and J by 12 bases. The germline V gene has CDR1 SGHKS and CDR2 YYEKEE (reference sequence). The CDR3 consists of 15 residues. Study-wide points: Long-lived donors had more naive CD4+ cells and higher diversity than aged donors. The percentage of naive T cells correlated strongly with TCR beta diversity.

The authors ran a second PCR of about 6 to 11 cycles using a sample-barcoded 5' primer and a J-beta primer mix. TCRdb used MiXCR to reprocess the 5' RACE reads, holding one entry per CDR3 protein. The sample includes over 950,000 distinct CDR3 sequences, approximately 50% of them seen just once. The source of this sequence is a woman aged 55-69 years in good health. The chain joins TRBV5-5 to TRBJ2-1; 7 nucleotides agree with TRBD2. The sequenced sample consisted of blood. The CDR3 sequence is CASSPSLAEPKRQFF. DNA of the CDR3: TGTGCCAGCAGCCCAAGTCTAGCGGAACCCAAACGGCAGTTCTTC. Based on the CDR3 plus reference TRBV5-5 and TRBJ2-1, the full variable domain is DAGVTQSPTHLIKTRGQQVTLRCSPISGHKSVSWYQQVLGQGPQFIFQYYEKEERGRGNFPDRFSARQFPNYSSELNVNALLLGDSALYLCASSPSLAEPKRQFFGPGTRLTVL.